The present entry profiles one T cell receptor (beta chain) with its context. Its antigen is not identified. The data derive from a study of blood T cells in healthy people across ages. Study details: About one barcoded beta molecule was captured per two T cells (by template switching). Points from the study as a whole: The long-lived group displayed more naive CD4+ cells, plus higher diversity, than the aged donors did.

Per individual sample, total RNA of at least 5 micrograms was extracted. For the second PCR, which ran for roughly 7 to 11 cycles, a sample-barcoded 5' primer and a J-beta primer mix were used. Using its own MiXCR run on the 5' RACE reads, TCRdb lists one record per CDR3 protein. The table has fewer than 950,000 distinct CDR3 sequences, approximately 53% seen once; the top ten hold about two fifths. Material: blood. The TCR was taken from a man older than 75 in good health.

This chain's CDR3 is CSVEGRLYNEQFF. The CDR3 nucleotides read TGCAGCGTTGAGGGCAGACTTTACAATGAGCAGTTCTTC. V gene TRBV29-1 combines with J gene TRBJ2-1, with unresolved D. The germline V gene has CDR1 SQVTM and CDR2 ANQGSEA. Between the trimmed V and J ends, which lost 3 bases and 4 bases, there was a span of 10 bases. This CDR3 region has 13 residues.